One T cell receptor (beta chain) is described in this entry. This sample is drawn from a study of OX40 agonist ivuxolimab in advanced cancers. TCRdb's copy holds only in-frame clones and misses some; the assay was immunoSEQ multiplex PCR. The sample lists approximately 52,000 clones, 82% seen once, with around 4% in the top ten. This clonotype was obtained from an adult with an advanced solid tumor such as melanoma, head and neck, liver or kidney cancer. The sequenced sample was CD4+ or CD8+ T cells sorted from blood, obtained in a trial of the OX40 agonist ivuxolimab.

CDR3 sequence: CASSPEIRPYF. CDR3 DNA: TGTGCCAGCAGCCCCGAAATCAGGCCGTACTTC. The chain combines TRBV7-2 with TRBJ2-7, with D unclear. V was shortened by 5 bases and J by 12 bases, with 14 bases between the two germline ends. CDR1 is SGHTA and CDR2 is FQGNSA in the germline V gene. This CDR3 contains 11 residues.